This is a list of T cell receptor beta chains from one sample in a study of blood T cell repertoires in COVID-19. Measured with immunoSEQ multiplex PCR; TCRdb has only the in-frame clones, and not every one. The sample shows 200,000 to 250,000 clones, 80% to 90% of them seen only once. The material sequenced was PBMCs or T cells enriched from blood (not recorded which). The receptor source for this set is a woman in her thirties or forties with acute COVID-19. The CDR3 runs from the conserved cysteine through the conserved F or W. Each record gives: J gene, clone size, D gene, V gene, CDR3 DNA, CDR3 protein. D genes are given only for firm matches. Where a row states a size, it is once, few, many or the class of an expanded clone; other rows omit it.

TRBJ2-7 once NA TRBV14 TGTGCCAGCAGCCCGCCGGGGGTAGAAGAGCAGTACTTC CASSPPGVEEQYF
TRBJ2-7 once TRBD2 TRBV4-2 TGTGCCAGCAGCCAAGGGCGGGAGGGTTCCTACGGGCAGTACTTC CASSQGREGSYGQYF
TRBJ2-5 NA NA TRBV27 TGTGCCAGCAGTCCCCCTGGGGGCCCCGAGACCCAGTACTTC CASSPPGGPETQYF
TRBJ2-2 once NA TRBV28 TGTGCCAGCAGTTCCCCTAGGGTCAGGGCGGCCGGGGAGCTGTTTTTT CASSSPRVRAAGELFF
TRBJ2-2 few NA TRBV2 TGTGCCAGCAGTGATTTCCTAGGGGGCGGGGAGCTGTTTTTT CASSDFLGGGELFF
TRBJ2-2 NA NA TRBV7-9 TGTGCCAGCAGCTCAGGGTTTAGGAACACCGGGGAGCTGTTTTTT CASSSGFRNTGELFF
TRBJ2-7 once NA TRBV7-2 TGTGCCAGCAGCTTATCAGTAACCCCAGGCGAGCAGTACTTC CASSLSVTPGEQYF
TRBJ2-5 NA TRBD2 TRBV2 TGTGCCAGCAGTTGGACTAGCATAGAAGAGACCCAGTACTTC CASSWTSIEETQYF
TRBJ2-7 NA TRBD2 TRBV27 TGTGCCAGCAAATGGACTAGCGGGGAATACGAGCAGTACTTC CASKWTSGEYEQYF
TRBJ2-2 NA NA TRBV7-3 TGTGCCAGCAGCTTCACCAGTCAAACCGGGGAGCTGTTTTTT CASSFTSQTGELFF
TRBJ2-7 once TRBD1 TRBV6-5 TGTGCCAGCAGTTACAGACAGGGGGACTGGGGGCAGTACTTC CASSYRQGDWGQYF
TRBJ2-1 few TRBD2 TRBV5-1 TGCGCCAGCAGCTTGGCCTTGGGCGGGAGGCTCAGCTCCTACAATGAGCAGTTCTTC CASSLALGGRLSSYNEQFF
TRBJ2-1 few NA TRBV28 TGTGCCAGCAGAAGGGGTAGCTCCTACAATGAGCAGTTCTTC CASRRGSSYNEQFF
TRBJ2-1 NA NA TRBV6-5 TGTGCCAGCAGCCGTACTAGTCACAATGAGCAGTTCTTC CASSRTSHNEQFF
TRBJ2-1 NA TRBD2 TRBV4-2 TGTGCCAGCAGCCAAGATCCAACTAGCGGGAGGGCCGTACGGGACAATGAGCAGTTCTTC CASSQDPTSGRAVRDNEQFF
TRBJ1-4 once TRBD1 TRBV28 TGTGCCAGCAACATAAATACAGGGGGCCGCGAAAAACTGTTTTTT CASNINTGGREKLFF
TRBJ1-5 once NA TRBV12-5 TGTGCTAGTGGTTTGGTACTCGGACAGACAAAGCATCAGCCCCAGCATTTT CASGLVLGQTKHQPQHF
TRBJ1-5 NA NA TRBV28 TGTGCCAGCAGGCGAGCTTTAGAGCCCCAGCATTTT CASRRALEPQHF
TRBJ2-3 NA TRBD2 TRBV9 TGTGCCAGCAGCGTACGAGCGGGAGTCACAGATACGCAGTATTTT CASSVRAGVTDTQYF
TRBJ2-7 NA TRBD1 TRBV24-1 TGTGCCACCAGTGAGTCCGGGACAGGGGGCTACGAGCAGTACTTC CATSESGTGGYEQYF
TRBJ2-7 NA TRBD2 TRBV29-1 TGCAGCGTTGGAGGCCGGGAGGGCCGGTACGAGCAGTACTTC CSVGGREGRYEQYF
TRBJ2-2 NA TRBD2 TRBV9 TGTGCCAGCAGCGTGGGGGGGATGAACACCGGGGAGCTGTTTTTT CASSVGGMNTGELFF
TRBJ2-1 NA TRBD2 TRBV19 TGTGCCAGTAGTGGAGGCGGGAGAGAAGAGCAGTTCTTC CASSGGGREEQFF
TRBJ2-5 NA NA TRBV7-6 TGTGCCAGCAGCTTAGCGTCTAGTCAAGAGACCCAGTACTTC CASSLASSQETQYF
TRBJ2-6 NA TRBD1 TRBV9 TGTGCCAGCAGCGGCGGACAGGGAGGTGTACGTGGGGCCAACGTCCTGACTTTC CASSGGQGGVRGANVLTF
TRBJ1-1 once NA TRBV28 TGTGCCAGCAGGCGGGCGGCGCAGGACACTGAAGCTTTCTTT CASRRAAQDTEAFF
TRBJ2-6 NA TRBD1 TRBV9 TGTGCCAGCAGCGTAGCCGGACAGGGGCACTCTGGGGCCAACGTCCTGACTTTC CASSVAGQGHSGANVLTF
TRBJ2-5 NA NA TRBV20-1 TGCAGTGCTAGATGGGAGCGGACCCAGTACTTC CSARWERTQYF
TRBJ1-2 NA NA TRBV3-1/TRBV3-2 TGTGCCAGCAGCCAAGATCGGGGGGTTAGTGGCTACACCTTC CASSQDRGVSGYTF
TRBJ2-2 NA NA TRBV27 TGTGCCAGCAGTTTAGGGGCAGCTCTCACCGGGGAGCTGTTTTTT CASSLGAALTGELFF
TRBJ1-6 NA NA TRBV7-8 TGTGCCAGCAGCTTAGTGGGGGGGTTTGATTCACCCCTCCACTTT CASSLVGGFDSPLHF
TRBJ2-2 NA NA TRBV28 TGTGCCAGCAGATTCCAGCGGAGTGACACCGGGGAGCTGTTTTTT CASRFQRSDTGELFF
TRBJ1-2 NA TRBD1 TRBV19 TGTGCCAGTAGTATTGAGGACAGGGGCTACACCTTC CASSIEDRGYTF
TRBJ2-5 NA TRBD2 TRBV25-1 TGTGCCAGCAGTGAAAGACCCGGGGGGGCGCTCGGAGAGACCCAGTACTTC CASSERPGGALGETQYF
TRBJ2-5 NA TRBD2 TRBV27 TGTGCCAGCATGAGTAGCGGGAGGTTCCAAGAGACCCAGTACTTC CASMSSGRFQETQYF
TRBJ1-2 NA NA TRBV7-2 TGTGCCAGCAGCTTAGCCCCCACCAGACAGAGCTATGGCTACACCTTC CASSLAPTRQSYGYTF
TRBJ2-5 NA TRBD1 TRBV14 TGTGCCAGCAGCCAAACCGGGACAGACCAAGAGACCCAGTACTTC CASSQTGTDQETQYF
TRBJ2-7 NA TRBD1 TRBV27 TGTGCCAGCAGCCGGCTCCAGCGTCCCGGGACAGGGTACGAGCAGTACTTC CASSRLQRPGTGYEQYF
TRBJ2-5 NA NA TRBV28 TGTGCCAGCAGTCCTACTGCGGAGACCCAGTACTTC CASSPTAETQYF
TRBJ2-7 NA TRBD1 TRBV9 TGTGCCAGCAGCGTAGGGGGGACAGGAGCCTACGAGCAGTACTTC CASSVGGTGAYEQYF
TRBJ2-5 NA TRBD2 TRBV7-3 TGTGCCAGCAGTCGGGCGGGAGATGGAGAGACCCAGTACTTC CASSRAGDGETQYF
TRBJ1-3 NA NA TRBV4-3 TGCGCCAGCAGCCAAGGCGTGCCTCAGGAAACCTCTGGAAACACCATATATTTT CASSQGVPQETSGNTIYF
TRBJ1-5 NA NA TRBV28 TGTGCCAGCAGTTTAGGGGGGGGATGGGGCAATCAGCCCCAGCATTTT CASSLGGGWGNQPQHF
TRBJ2-2 few NA TRBV3-1/TRBV3-2 TGTGCCAGCAGCCTCTTCCCCAACTACGGGGAGCTGTTTTTT CASSLFPNYGELFF
TRBJ2-2 NA NA TRBV15 TGTGCCACCAGCAGAGAGGCTAGTCGAAAGTCCGGGGAGCTGTTTTTT CATSREASRKSGELFF
TRBJ2-7 NA TRBD2 TRBV28 TGTGCCAGCAGTTATCGCCCAGCGGGAGGCTACGAGCAGTACTTC CASSYRPAGGYEQYF
TRBJ1-2 few NA TRBV28 TGTGCCAGCACCCCTCTCGGCCAGGGTAGGATCTATGGCTACACCTTC CASTPLGQGRIYGYTF
TRBJ1-4 once NA TRBV18 TGTGCCAGCTCACCAGGGGGCGAAAAACTGTTTTTT CASSPGGEKLFF
TRBJ2-7 NA TRBD1 TRBV5-1 TGCGCCAGCAGCTTGGGTGACAGGGGCTACGAGCAGTACTTC CASSLGDRGYEQYF
TRBJ2-3 once TRBD2 TRBV7-2 TGTGCCAGCAGCCCGACTAGCGGGAGGGTTCCGTATTTT CASSPTSGRVPYF
TRBJ2-1 NA TRBD1 TRBV3-1/TRBV3-2 TGTGCCAGCAGCCAGGGACAGGGCGACAATGAGCAGTTCTTC CASSQGQGDNEQFF
TRBJ1-4 NA NA TRBV4-1 TGCGCCAGCAGCCATGTCCCCCGGGCCGGCAGGGAATATGAAAAACTGTTTTTT CASSHVPRAGREYEKLFF